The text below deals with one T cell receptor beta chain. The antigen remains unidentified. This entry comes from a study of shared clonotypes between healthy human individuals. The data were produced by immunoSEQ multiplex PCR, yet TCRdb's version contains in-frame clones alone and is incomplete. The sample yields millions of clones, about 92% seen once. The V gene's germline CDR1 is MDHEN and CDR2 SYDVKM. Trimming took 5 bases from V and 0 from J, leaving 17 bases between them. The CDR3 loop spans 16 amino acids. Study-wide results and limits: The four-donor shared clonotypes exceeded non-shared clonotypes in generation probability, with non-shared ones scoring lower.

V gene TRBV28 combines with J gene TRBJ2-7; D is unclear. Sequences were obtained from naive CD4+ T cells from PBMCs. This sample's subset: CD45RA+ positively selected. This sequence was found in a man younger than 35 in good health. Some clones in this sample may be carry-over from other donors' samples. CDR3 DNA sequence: TGTGCCAGCAGTCTTTTTACATCTGATAGCTCCTACGAGCAGTACTTC. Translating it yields CASSLFTSDSSYEQYF.